This T cell receptor beta chain was identified in a study of blood T cells in healthy people across ages. Study context: In model experiments, template switching was able to capture about one barcoded beta molecule for every two T cells that were present. General study findings and limits: Age showed a roughly linear inverse relationship with TCR beta diversity per million T cells.

Looked up from germline, CDR1 is MGHRA and CDR2 is YSYEKL. V lost 0 bases and J 8 bases, leaving 16 bases between the germline ends. The CDR3 is 16 residues long. Together with a sample-barcoded 5' primer, a J-beta primer mix was included in a second PCR lasting about 7 to 11 cycles. MiXCR, applied by TCRdb to the 5' RACE reads, yields one record per CDR3 protein. The table shows approximately 1.5 million distinct CDR3 sequences, with around 40% occurring only once. A remark on this clonotype: Its antigen is unknown.

The source material was blood. The gene calls are TRBV4-1 and TRBJ1-4; the D is unclear. The clonotype originates from a woman aged 18-30 years in good health. The DNA for the CDR3 is TGCGCCAGCAGCCAAGATCAGCCGGGGATGGAGGAAAAACTGTTTTTT. Translation gives CASSQDQPGMEEKLFF.